Each of the 22 T cell receptor beta chains below was sequenced from the same sample in a study of Graves' ophthalmopathy and Graves' hyperthyroidism (dated by TCRdb to the late 2010s). The sequencer was an Illumina HiSeq 2000. For repertoire sequencing, TCR beta CDR3 regions were amplified from RNA transcripts. The first round of RT-PCR was done with HTBI primers and the Qiagen OneStep RT-PCR kit, and was followed by a second round of multiplex PCR, then size selection and purification. The public reads were run again by TCRdb, first through fastp at Q25 and then through MiXCR, and only productive beta chains were kept. Records with the same CDR3 protein are collapsed into one entry carrying the most frequent genes and DNA. In this sample the table shows 15,000 to 20,000 distinct CDR3 sequences, more than 45% of which occur a single time. In total, the top ten clones hold 25% of the sample. Input material: peripheral blood. Every receptor here comes from a woman aged 40-49 years with stable Graves' hyperthyroidism. Donor details come from another sample of the same person, matched by shared clones.

This chain links TRBV19 with TRBJ2-1; weak D call: TRBD2 (5 bases). This CDR3 has 13 amino acids. The V end was cut by 9 bases, the J end by 3 bases, with 12 bases between. The germline V gene encodes CDR1 LNHDA and CDR2 SQIVND (reference sequence). This CDR3 is CASRGLYYNEQFF. Here the CDR3 DNA reads TGTGCCAGCAGAGGACTGTACTACAATGAGCAGTTCTTC.

On this clonotype: It is likely a read error, because the conserved phenylalanine at the end of the CDR3 is missing. It is unclear where the CDR3 begins or ends on the DNA, so no DNA is shown, and the CDR3 is as TCRdb lists it. The chain links TRBV29-1 to TRBJ2-5; TRBD1, the D gene given by the table, was not confirmed from the DNA. A total of 12 residues make up the CDR3, ends included. CDR1 SQVTM and CDR2 ANQGSEA come from the germline V gene. The CDR3 loop reads CSVWTGGYTFGS.

This clonotype was seen a few times. The gene calls are TRBV6-2 or TRBV6-3 and TRBJ2-1; no firm D call. This CDR3 has 15 amino acids. V lost 0 bases and J lost 9, with 15 bases in between. Germline V gene lookup returns CDR1 MNHEY and CDR2 SVGEGT. CDR3 bases: TGTGCCAGCAGTTACTCCCCCCTGGTGGGCACTGAGCAGTTCTTC. This gives the protein CASSYSPLVGTEQFF.

By sample fraction, this clonotype is medium-sized. The V and J genes are TRBV7-9 and TRBJ1-6, with no clear D. The CDR3 is 13 residues long. Trimming took 5 bases from V and 7 from J, leaving 9 bases between them. Germline loops: CDR1 SEHNR, CDR2 FQNEAQ (reference sequence). The DNA for the CDR3 is TGTGCCAGCAGCCCGGGCCCAAATTCACCCCTCCACTTT. Translation: CASSPGPNSPLHF.

This clonotype came up many times. The chain has TRBV7-9 and TRBJ2-1, with 9 nucleotides matching TRBD2. The CDR3 has 15 amino acids. CDR1 and CDR2 from the germline V gene are SEHNR and FQNEAQ (reference sequence). After removal of 5 bases from V and 5 bases from J, the junction contained 7 bases not matched to a gene. The CDR3 sequence: CASSPQRGVNNEQFF. CDR3 nucleotides: TGTGCCAGCAGCCCACAGCGGGGGGTCAACAATGAGCAGTTCTTC. Full variable domain (remainder filled in from reference TRBV7-9 and TRBJ2-1): DTGVSQNPRHKITKRGQNVTFRCDPISEHNRLYWYRQTLGQGPEFLTYFQNEAQLEKSRLLSDRFSAERPKGSFSTLEIQRTEQGDSAMYLCASSPQRGVNNEQFFGPGTRLTVL.

The chain recombines TRBV6-2 or TRBV6-3 with TRBJ2-1; maybe TRBD1 (6 bases). The CDR3 has 21 amino acids. Trimming removed 10 bases from V and 4 bases from J, with 38 bases in between. Germline V gene lookup returns CDR1 MNHEY and CDR2 SVGEGT. CDR3 in DNA: TGTGCCACCCAAAAGGGGGACCTTAGGGGAACCCCTGTAAGGTTATACAATGAGCAGTTCTTC. Its protein product is CATQKGDLRGTPVRLYNEQFF.

The CDR3 reads CASSELISGHEQYF. The CDR3 bases are TGTGCCAGCAGTGAACTAATATCGGGCCACGAGCAGTACTTC. The V gene is TRBV6-1, the J gene TRBJ2-7; D remains unclear. CDR3 length equals 14 residues. Germline-derived CDR1 and CDR2 are MNHNS and SASEGT. V lost 2 bases and J lost 5, with 13 bases in between.

This chain uses TRBV3-1 with TRBJ2-1; 9 bases align to TRBD2. V trimming: 4 bases; J trimming: 5 bases; junction bases outside the gene matches: 3. The CDR3 sequence is 14 residues long. CDR1 and CDR2 from the germline V gene are LGHDT and YNNKEL (reference sequence). Here the CDR3 reads CASSRRLADNEQFF. The DNA for the CDR3 is TGTGCCAGCAGCCGCCGACTAGCGGACAATGAGCAGTTCTTC.

This clonotype was picked up many times. The chain carries TRBV7-2 and TRBJ2-5, with D tentatively TRBD1 or TRBD2 (7 bases each). The V and J ends lost 2 bases and 4 bases respectively, with 23 bases between them. Germline V lookup: CDR1 SGHTA, CDR2 FQGNSA. The CDR3 length is 18 residues. CDR3 DNA sequence: TGTGCCAGCAGCTTACTGCCCCCAGGGGGAGGGCGGGGAGAGACCCAGTACTTC. Protein sequence: CASSLLPPGGGRGETQYF.

This rearrangement joins TRBV20-1 to TRBJ2-1; D is perhaps TRBD2 (5 bases). The CDR3 runs 16 residues. The V gene's germline CDR1 is DFQATT and CDR2 SNEGSKA (reference sequence). V lost 1 base and J lost 7, with 20 bases in between. The CDR3 DNA sequence: TGCAGTGCTAGAGGCGATGGGAGAATCGTTGTTAATGAGCAGTTCTTC. The encoded protein is CSARGDGRIVVNEQFF.

J is TRBJ1-6 and V is TRBV6-5, with TRBD1 identical over 8 bases. The ends lost 6 bases at V and 6 bases at J; junction bases unmatched: 7. Germline CDR1 and CDR2: MNHEY and SVGAGI. This CDR3 has 15 amino acids. The CDR3 bases are TGTGCCAGCAGCGTTCTAGACAGGGGTAATTCACCCCTCCACTTT. Translating gives CASSVLDRGNSPLHF.

This clonotype has ten or more counts. The chain has TRBV12-3 or TRBV12-4 and TRBJ1-1; weak D call: TRBD1 (6 bases). The ends were cut back, 7 bases at V and 2 bases at J, with 11 bases in the middle. The CDR3 totals 13 residues. CDR3 DNA: TGTGCCAGCATCACGGACAGTAACACTGAAGCTTTCTTT. It specifies CASITDSNTEAFF.

The genes are TRBV10-3 and TRBJ2-5; D remains unclear. Trimming took off 3 bases at V and 5 bases at J, with 13 bases between the two ends. In germline, CDR1 is ENHRY, CDR2 SYGVKD. The CDR3 sequence is 14 residues long. The CDR3 nucleotides are TGTGCCATCAGTGAAGGGCAGGTATACGAGACCCAGTACTTC. This gives the protein CAISEGQVYETQYF.

This clonotype was counted ten times or more. V usage is TRBV11-3 and J usage is TRBJ2-1; 14 bases fit TRBD2. Germline V gene data show CDR1 as SGHNT and CDR2 as YENEEA. Trimming cost V 6 bases and J 8 bases; bases outside gene matches: 6. The CDR3 has 15 amino acids. CDR3 protein: CASSPGTSGSDEQFF. The CDR3 region has the DNA TGTGCCAGCAGTCCTGGGACTAGCGGGAGCGATGAGCAGTTCTTC.

This clonotype was seen at least ten times. The V gene is TRBV14, the J gene TRBJ1-5, with D unclear. The CDR3 is 13 amino acids. The germline gives CDR1 SGHDN, CDR2 FVKESK. Between the trimmed V and J ends, which lost 0 bases and 6 bases, there was a span of 6 bases. CDR3 amino acids: CASSQDRAQPQHF. Here the CDR3 DNA reads TGTGCCAGCAGCCAAGATAGAGCTCAGCCCCAGCATTTT.

Of note for this clonotype: Given a much more abundant clone one base away, this may be a read error. The chain carries TRBV20-1 and TRBJ2-5; TRBD2 might be the D (5 bases). The CDR3 runs to 15 residues. Germline values: CDR1 DFQATT, CDR2 SNEGSKA (reference sequence). The CDR3 is CSASPIRRNQGTQYF. The DNA of the CDR3 is TGCAGTGCTAGTCCCATTAGGAGGAACCAAGGGACCCAGTACTTC.

This clonotype was counted a single time. A junction end diverges from the germline sequence, so it may reflect a read error. This chain connects TRBV19 to TRBJ2-7; TRBD1 matches at 9 bases. CDR3 size: 14 residues. Germline assignment: CDR1 LNHDA and CDR2 SQIVND (reference sequence). Here the CDR3 DNA reads TGTCCCAGTAGCGAAGGACAGGGGTTGGACGAGAAGTACTTC. It specifies CPSSEGQGLDEKYF.

This clonotype was seen once. The chain couples TRBV13 to TRBJ2-7; 12 bases agree with TRBD2. V dropped 5 bases and J dropped 3; count of bases not matched to a gene: 5. Germline lookup yields CDR1 PRHDT and CDR2 FYEKMQ (reference sequence). The CDR3 loop spans 15 amino acids. The CDR3 DNA reads as TGTGCCAGCAGCAAAACTAGCGGGAGGAGCTACGAGCAGTACTTC. It is translated as CASSKTSGRSYEQYF.

The rearrangement links TRBV3-1 to TRBJ2-3; the D is unclear. Per germline, CDR1 LGHDT and CDR2 YNNKEL (reference sequence). There are 12 residues in the CDR3. Trimming left V 3 bases short and J 4 bases short, with 5 bases between. The CDR3 here is CASSQGSDTQYF. The CDR3 nucleotides read TGTGCCAGCAGCCAGGGGTCAGATACGCAGTATTTT.

The chain recombines TRBV6-7 with TRBJ2-3, with D possibly matching TRBD2 (6 bases). TRBV6-7 is an ORF, and what it does is uncertain. This CDR3 is built from 13 residues. The V end lost 8 bases, the J end lost 3 bases, and 12 bases lay between the germline ends. In nucleotides, the CDR3 is TGTGCCAGCTGGACGGGGGAAACAGATACGCAGTATTTT. Protein sequence: CASWTGETDTQYF.

V is TRBV15 and J is TRBJ2-1; D gene uncertain. V was cut by 4 bases and J by 9 bases, with 10 bases left in between. This CDR3 contains 12 residues. Germline V gene sequence: CDR1 LNHNV, CDR2 YYDKDF (reference sequence). The CDR3 loop is CATSTEVSEQFF. In nucleotides, the CDR3 is TGTGCCACCAGCACAGAAGTAAGTGAGCAGTTCTTC.

This clonotype came up a few times. V is TRBV27 and J is TRBJ2-5; perhaps D is TRBD1 or TRBD2 (5 bases each). Trimming pared 7 bases from V and 9 bases from J, leaving 18 bases between. The CDR3 covers 13 residues. Per germline, CDR1 MNHEY and CDR2 SMNVEV (reference sequence). Here the CDR3 DNA reads TGTGCCAGCACCCTATCAGGGCAGGGACCCCAGTACTTC. It yields the protein CASTLSGQGPQYF.